This TCR beta chain was sequenced in a study of Ad26.COV2.S vaccination and SARS-CoV-2 variants. Study in general: Ad26.COV2.S, an intramuscular injection, was given once or twice 56 days apart.

Treatment here: some 20 received Ad26.COV2.S at low or high dose, single or two shots; about five received placebo; per-sample allocation not given. Day 63 following the first vaccine or placebo injection was when the samples were taken. Germline lookup yields CDR1 LNHNV and CDR2 YYDKDF (reference sequence). V was pared by 5 bases and J by 11 bases, with 15 bases between. This CDR3 has 12 residues. Here immunoSEQ multiplex PCR was the method, and the copy in TCRdb shows in-frame clones only, minus some. Here the sample spans about 400,000 clones, approximately 88% being singletons. The material sequenced was peripheral blood, taken in a trial of Ad26.COV2.S vaccine versus placebo. The receptor's source is a person aged 18-65 years who received the Ad26.COV2.S COVID-19 vaccine or a placebo. V usage is TRBV15 and J usage is TRBJ2-5; D uncertain. CDR3 loop: CATSVGPTEQYF. The CDR3 DNA follows: TGTGCCACCAGCGTCGGACCAACCGAACAGTACTTC.